This is a list of T cell receptor beta chains from one sample in a study of cytomegalovirus exposure and HLA in healthy donors. Data came from immunoSEQ multiplex PCR; TCRdb stores just in-frame clones and leaves some out. The data contain under 150,000 clones, 80% to 85% of them singletons. What was sequenced was PBMCs. The receptors here all came from a male donor in good health and CMV-seropositive. CDR3s include the opening cysteine and the closing phenylalanine or tryptophan. A D gene is named only where the DNA matches it firmly. Clone size is not always given. Where it is, it says once, few, many or a class for expanded clones.

j_call: TRBJ2-1
d_call: TRBD2
v_call: TRBV29-1
clone_size: -
cdr3_aa: CSVLPSGAYNEQFF
cdr3_nt: TGCAGCGTTCTGCCTAGCGGAGCATACAATGAGCAGTTCTTC

j_call: TRBJ2-7
d_call: -
v_call: TRBV18
clone_size: -
cdr3_aa: CASSRTGVGLAGDEQYF
cdr3_nt: TGTGCCAGCTCACGGACAGGGGTTGGGCTAGCGGGAGACGAGCAGTACTTC

j_call: TRBJ2-7
d_call: -
v_call: TRBV5-1
clone_size: -
cdr3_aa: CASSLYNSGLYEQYF
cdr3_nt: TGCGCCAGCAGCTTGTATAATAGCGGACTCTACGAGCAGTACTTC

j_call: TRBJ1-2
d_call: TRBD1
v_call: TRBV7-3
clone_size: -
cdr3_aa: CASSASGGPHGYTF
cdr3_nt: TGTGCCAGCAGCGCCTCAGGGGGCCCTCATGGCTACACCTTC

j_call: TRBJ1-3
d_call: -
v_call: TRBV18
clone_size: -
cdr3_aa: CASSPREKDSGNTIYF
cdr3_nt: TGTGCCAGCTCACCACGGGAGAAGGACTCTGGAAACACCATATATTTT

j_call: TRBJ2-5
d_call: -
v_call: TRBV7-9
clone_size: -
cdr3_aa: CASRLRTRAKTQYF
cdr3_nt: TGTGCCAGCAGGCTCAGGACACGTGCAAAGACCCAGTACTTC

j_call: TRBJ1-3
d_call: -
v_call: TRBV5-8
clone_size: -
cdr3_aa: CGQVSGNTIYF
cdr3_nt: TGTGGGCAGGTCTCTGGAAACACCATATATTTT

j_call: TRBJ1-3
d_call: -
v_call: TRBV5-1
clone_size: once
cdr3_aa: CASSLEGGTYDFGNTIYF
cdr3_nt: TGCGCCAGCAGCTTGGAGGGGGGGACATATGACTTTGGGAACACCATATATTTT

j_call: TRBJ1-1
d_call: -
v_call: TRBV7-3
clone_size: -
cdr3_aa: CASSFTDGGRTEAFF
cdr3_nt: TGTGCCAGCAGCTTCACGGACGGCGGGAGGACTGAAGCTTTCTTT

j_call: TRBJ1-3
d_call: -
v_call: TRBV7-3
clone_size: -
cdr3_aa: CASSLNQASSGNTIYF
cdr3_nt: TGTGCCAGCAGCTTAAATCAGGCGTCCTCTGGAAACACCATATATTTT

j_call: TRBJ2-1
d_call: TRBD2
v_call: TRBV6-5
clone_size: -
cdr3_aa: CASSYGREGLYNEQFF
cdr3_nt: TGTGCCAGCAGTTACGGTCGGGAGGGGCTATACAATGAGCAGTTCTTC

j_call: TRBJ2-1
d_call: -
v_call: TRBV7-9
clone_size: -
cdr3_aa: CASSRTASPYNEQFF
cdr3_nt: TGTGCCAGCAGCCGGACAGCATCTCCCTACAATGAGCAGTTCTTC

j_call: TRBJ1-1
d_call: TRBD1
v_call: TRBV5-5
clone_size: once
cdr3_aa: CASTYWTGDTEAFF
cdr3_nt: TGTGCCAGCACCTATTGGACAGGGGACACTGAAGCTTTCTTT

j_call: TRBJ2-7
d_call: TRBD2
v_call: TRBV10-1
clone_size: -
cdr3_aa: CASSGSAAGGSYEQYF
cdr3_nt: TGCGCCAGCAGTGGGTCGGCGGCGGGGGGCTCCTACGAGCAGTACTTC

j_call: TRBJ1-1
d_call: TRBD1
v_call: TRBV6-5
clone_size: -
cdr3_aa: CASREGQGEAFF
cdr3_nt: TGTGCCAGCAGGGAGGGACAGGGTGAAGCTTTCTTT

j_call: TRBJ1-2
d_call: -
v_call: TRBV6-1
clone_size: -
cdr3_aa: CATREGYTF
cdr3_nt: TGTGCCACCCGCGAGGGCTACACCTTC

j_call: TRBJ1-1
d_call: TRBD1
v_call: TRBV7-9
clone_size: -
cdr3_aa: CASSLADRDGAFF
cdr3_nt: TGTGCCAGCAGCTTAGCGGACAGGGATGGAGCTTTCTTT

j_call: TRBJ1-5
d_call: TRBD1
v_call: TRBV29-1
clone_size: few
cdr3_aa: CSVGTGGQPQHF
cdr3_nt: TGCAGCGTTGGGACAGGGGGCCAGCCCCAGCATTTT

j_call: TRBJ2-1
d_call: TRBD2
v_call: TRBV11-2
clone_size: -
cdr3_aa: CVSSLVGLAGDLYNEQFF
cdr3_nt: TGTGTCAGCAGCTTAGTAGGGCTAGCGGGGGATCTCTACAATGAGCAGTTCTTC

j_call: TRBJ2-7
d_call: TRBD1
v_call: TRBV27
clone_size: -
cdr3_aa: CASSPGQGKGIYEQYF
cdr3_nt: TGTGCCAGCAGTCCGGGACAGGGTAAGGGCATATACGAGCAGTACTTC

j_call: TRBJ1-3
d_call: -
v_call: TRBV27
clone_size: -
cdr3_aa: CASSDRGGGGNTIYF
cdr3_nt: TGTGCCAGCAGTGACCGGGGAGGCGGTGGAAACACCATATATTTT

j_call: TRBJ2-1
d_call: -
v_call: TRBV7-3
clone_size: -
cdr3_aa: CASSSGLPSNEQFF
cdr3_nt: TGTGCCAGCAGCTCGGGACTTCCGTCTAATGAGCAGTTCTTC

j_call: TRBJ2-2
d_call: -
v_call: TRBV6-1
clone_size: -
cdr3_aa: CASRPSSSTGELFF
cdr3_nt: TGTGCCAGCCGTCCTAGTTCTTCGACCGGGGAGCTGTTTTTT

j_call: TRBJ2-3
d_call: TRBD2
v_call: TRBV11-2
clone_size: -
cdr3_aa: CASSLDGGGPDTQYF
cdr3_nt: TGTGCCAGCAGCTTAGATGGGGGAGGGCCGGATACGCAGTATTTT

j_call: TRBJ1-3
d_call: -
v_call: TRBV27
clone_size: -
cdr3_aa: CASSSGVPGNTIYF
cdr3_nt: TGTGCCAGCAGTTCAGGGGTACCTGGAAACACCATATATTTT

j_call: TRBJ2-1
d_call: TRBD2
v_call: TRBV7-3
clone_size: -
cdr3_aa: CASSLGTSNYNEQFF
cdr3_nt: TGTGCCAGCAGCTTAGGGACTAGCAACTACAATGAGCAGTTCTTC

j_call: TRBJ1-1
d_call: TRBD1
v_call: TRBV19
clone_size: few
cdr3_aa: CASSRGQGNTEAFF
cdr3_nt: TGTGCCAGTAGCCGAGGACAGGGGAACACTGAAGCTTTCTTT

j_call: TRBJ2-7
d_call: TRBD1
v_call: TRBV27
clone_size: -
cdr3_aa: CASSLSLVGAGGSHEQYF
cdr3_nt: TGTGCCAGCAGTTTAAGTTTAGTCGGGGCAGGGGGCTCGCACGAGCAGTACTTC

j_call: TRBJ2-5
d_call: -
v_call: TRBV4-1
clone_size: once
cdr3_aa: CASSQWQKETQYF
cdr3_nt: TGCGCCAGCAGCCAATGGCAAAAAGAGACCCAGTACTTC

j_call: TRBJ2-2
d_call: TRBD1
v_call: TRBV6-1
clone_size: -
cdr3_aa: CASSGWTGPNTGELFF
cdr3_nt: TGTGCCAGCAGTGGCTGGACAGGGCCGAACACCGGGGAGCTGTTTTTT

j_call: TRBJ2-7
d_call: TRBD1
v_call: TRBV7-9
clone_size: -
cdr3_aa: CASSSRTGGSYEQYF
cdr3_nt: TGTGCCAGCAGCTCCAGGACAGGGGGCTCCTACGAGCAGTACTTC

j_call: TRBJ1-2
d_call: TRBD1
v_call: TRBV7-3
clone_size: -
cdr3_aa: CASSDPGQGAGMTF
cdr3_nt: TGTGCCAGCAGCGACCCGGGACAGGGGGCGGGAATGACCTTC

j_call: TRBJ2-7
d_call: -
v_call: TRBV28
clone_size: -
cdr3_aa: CASSRPTISSYEQYF
cdr3_nt: TGTGCCAGCAGCCGACCGACTATTAGCTCCTACGAGCAGTACTTC

j_call: TRBJ2-6
d_call: -
v_call: TRBV27
clone_size: few
cdr3_aa: CASSPTGQVEAGANVLTF
cdr3_nt: TGTGCCAGCAGTCCGACAGGTCAGGTGGAGGCGGGGGCCAACGTCCTGACTTTC